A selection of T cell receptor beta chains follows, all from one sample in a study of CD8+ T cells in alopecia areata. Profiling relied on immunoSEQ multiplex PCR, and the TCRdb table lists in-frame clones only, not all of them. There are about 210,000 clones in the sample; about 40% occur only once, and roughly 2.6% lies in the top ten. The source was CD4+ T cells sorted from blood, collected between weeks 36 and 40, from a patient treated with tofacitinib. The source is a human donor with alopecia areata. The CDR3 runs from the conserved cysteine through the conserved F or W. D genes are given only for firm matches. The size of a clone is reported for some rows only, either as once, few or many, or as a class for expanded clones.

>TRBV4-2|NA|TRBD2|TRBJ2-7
CASSQGAGEPHEQYF
TGTGCCAGCAGCCAAGGGGCGGGAGAACCCCACGAGCAGTACTTC
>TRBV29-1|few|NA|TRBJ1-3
CSGGDPGNTIYF
TGCAGCGGAGGGGACCCGGGAAACACCATATATTTT
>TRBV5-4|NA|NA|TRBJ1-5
CASSFQGNQPQHF
TGTGCCAGCAGCTTCCAGGGGAATCAGCCCCAGCATTTT
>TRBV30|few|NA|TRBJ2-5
CAWTVGSQLETQYF
TGTGCCTGGACAGTTGGGTCCCAGCTGGAGACCCAGTACTTC
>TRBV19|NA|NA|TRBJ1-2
CASSTRQGGYTF
TGTGCCAGTAGTACGCGGCAGGGTGGCTACACCTTC
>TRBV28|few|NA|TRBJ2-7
CASSFGSLRFDF
TGTGCCAGCAGTTTCGGTTCCTTACGATTCGACTTC
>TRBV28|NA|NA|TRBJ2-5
CATSLGVETQYF
TGTGCCACATCTCTTGGGGTAGAGACCCAGTACTTC
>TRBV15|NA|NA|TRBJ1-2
CATSRGGYGYTF
TGTGCCACCAGCAGAGGAGGGTACGGCTACACCTTC
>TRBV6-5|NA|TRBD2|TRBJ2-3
CATLPSGTTDTQYF
TGTGCCACCCTCCCTAGCGGGACCACAGATACGCAGTATTTT
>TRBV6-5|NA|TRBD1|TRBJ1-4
CASRDRQGTNEKLFF
TGTGCCAGCAGGGATAGACAGGGAACGAATGAAAAACTGTTTTTT
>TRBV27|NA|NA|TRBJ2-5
CASSAPTGTKYF
TGTGCCAGCAGTGCTCCGACAGGGACTAAGTACTTC
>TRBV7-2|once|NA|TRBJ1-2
CASSPWEYSWGYTF
TGTGCCAGCAGTCCCTGGGAGTACTCCTGGGGCTACACCTTC
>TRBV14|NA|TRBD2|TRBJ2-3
CASSQDAALAGVEDTQYF
TGTGCCAGCAGCCAAGATGCCGCTCTAGCGGGAGTGGAAGATACGCAGTATTTT
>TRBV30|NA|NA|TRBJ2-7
CAWVGNSYEQYF
TGTGCCTGGGTCGGGAACTCCTACGAGCAGTACTTC
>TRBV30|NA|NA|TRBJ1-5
CAWSVEGLQPQHF
TGTGCCTGGAGTGTAGAAGGGTTGCAGCCCCAGCATTTT
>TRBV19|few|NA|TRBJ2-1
CASSVGPSSYNEQFF
TGTGCCAGTAGCGTGGGGCCGAGCTCCTACAATGAGCAGTTCTTC
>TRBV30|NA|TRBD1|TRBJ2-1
CAWSVPRGGTVYNEQFF
TGTGCCTGGAGTGTACCCCGGGGTGGGACAGTTTACAATGAGCAGTTCTTC
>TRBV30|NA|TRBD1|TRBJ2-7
CASSSLGTGASEQYF
TGTGCCTCTTCATCGCTAGGGACAGGGGCGTCCGAGCAGTACTTC
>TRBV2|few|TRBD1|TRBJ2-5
CASSGDRQETQYF
TGTGCCAGCAGTGGGGACAGGCAAGAGACCCAGTACTTC
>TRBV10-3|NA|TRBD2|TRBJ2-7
CAISESGSGRTVQYF
TGTGCCATCAGTGAGTCGGGTAGCGGGAGAACTGTGCAGTACTTC
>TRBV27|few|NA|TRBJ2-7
CASSETRTPYEQYF
TGTGCCAGCTCTGAGACCCGAACCCCCTACGAGCAGTACTTC
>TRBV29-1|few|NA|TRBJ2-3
CSVYRATDTQYF
TGCAGCGTTTACAGGGCGACAGATACGCAGTATTTT
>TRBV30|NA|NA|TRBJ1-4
CAWSVQGGGEKLFF
TGTGCCTGGAGTGTACAGGGAGGTGGTGAAAAACTGTTTTTT
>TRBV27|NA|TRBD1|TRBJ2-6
CASSSTGTGFAGANVLTF
TGTGCCAGCAGTTCAACCGGGACAGGGTTTGCCGGGGCCAACGTCCTGACTTTC
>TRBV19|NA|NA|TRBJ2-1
CASSTSRGGSYNEQFF
TGTGCCAGTAGTACTAGCAGGGGGGGCTCCTACAATGAGCAGTTCTTC
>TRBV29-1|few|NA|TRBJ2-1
CSVEGQKSSYNEQFF
TGCAGCGTTGAAGGGCAGAAGAGCTCCTACAATGAGCAGTTCTTC
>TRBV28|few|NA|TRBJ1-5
CASSSPYGQSNQPQHF
TGTGCCAGCAGTTCCCCCTATGGGCAAAGCAATCAGCCCCAGCATTTT
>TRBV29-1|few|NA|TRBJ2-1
CSVAGGHEQFF
TGCAGCGTTGCCGGGGGCCATGAGCAGTTCTTC
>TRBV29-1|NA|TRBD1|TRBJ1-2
CSVERYGTGRTNYGYTF
TGCAGCGTTGAGCGCTACGGGACAGGGCGAACTAACTATGGCTACACCTTC
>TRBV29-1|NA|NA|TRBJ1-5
CSVVTGSNQPQHF
TGCAGCGTTGTTACAGGTAGCAATCAGCCCCAGCATTTT
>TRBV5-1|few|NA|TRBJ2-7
CASSLVSYEQYF
TGCGCCAGCAGCTTGGTCTCCTACGAGCAGTACTTC
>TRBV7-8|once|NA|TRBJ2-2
CASSLDAGSRLFF
TGTGCCAGCAGCTTAGATGCAGGGAGCCGGCTGTTTTTT
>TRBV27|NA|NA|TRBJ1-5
CASRRTRNQPQHF
TGTGCCAGCAGACGGACACGAAATCAGCCCCAGCATTTT
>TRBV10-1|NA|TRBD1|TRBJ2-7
CASSGGQGWGYEQYF
TGCGCCAGCAGTGGAGGACAGGGGTGGGGATACGAGCAGTACTTC
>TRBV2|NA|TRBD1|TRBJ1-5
CASSGGQGPYQPQHF
TGTGCCAGCAGTGGGGGACAGGGCCCTTATCAGCCCCAGCATTTT
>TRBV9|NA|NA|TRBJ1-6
CASSPQGRENSPLHF
TGTGCCAGCAGCCCACAGGGAAGGGAGAATTCACCCCTCCACTTT
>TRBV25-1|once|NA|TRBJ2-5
CASSDASGLPQAQYF
TGTGCCAGCAGTGACGCCAGCGGGCTCCCCCAGGCCCAGTACTTC
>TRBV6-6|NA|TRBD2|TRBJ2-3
CASSSPGTSSSTQYF
TGTGCCAGCAGTTCGCCCGGGACTAGCTCGTCTACGCAGTATTTT
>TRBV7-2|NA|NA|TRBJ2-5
CASSLVLETQYF
TGTGCCAGCAGCTTAGTACTAGAGACCCAGTACTTC
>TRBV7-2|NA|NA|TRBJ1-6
CASSLKGMNSPLHF
TGTGCCAGCAGCTTAAAAGGGATGAATTCACCCCTCCACTTT
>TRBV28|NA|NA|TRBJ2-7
CASNQAGYEQYF
TGTGCCAGCAATCAAGCGGGCTACGAGCAGTACTTC
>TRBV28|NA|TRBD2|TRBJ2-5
CASSGSGSAKTQYF
TGTGCCAGCAGTGGTAGCGGGAGCGCAAAGACCCAGTACTTC
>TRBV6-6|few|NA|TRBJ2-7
CASSQRQGLFEQYF
TGTGCCAGCAGCCAAAGACAGGGACTATTCGAGCAGTACTTC
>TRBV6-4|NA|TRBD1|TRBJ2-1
CASAGGSYNEQFF
TGTGCCAGCGCAGGGGGCAGCTACAATGAGCAGTTCTTC
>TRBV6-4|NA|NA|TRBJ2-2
CASSPQGNGGELFF
TGTGCCAGCAGTCCTCAGGGGAACGGCGGGGAGCTGTTTTTT
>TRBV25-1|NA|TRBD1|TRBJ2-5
CASSRRTGPGETQYF
TGTGCCAGCAGCAGACGGACAGGCCCTGGTGAGACCCAGTACTTC
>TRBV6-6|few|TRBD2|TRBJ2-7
CAATSGSSYEQYF
TGTGCCGCTACTAGCGGGAGTTCCTACGAGCAGTACTTC
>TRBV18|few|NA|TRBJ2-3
CASSPLTQRTDTQYF
TGTGCCAGCTCACCCCTGACACAGCGCACAGATACGCAGTATTTT
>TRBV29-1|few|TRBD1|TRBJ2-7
CSIQRQGSYEQYF
TGCAGCATCCAGCGACAGGGTTCCTACGAGCAGTACTTC
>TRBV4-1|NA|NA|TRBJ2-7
CASSQVGDPGGAYEQYF
TGCGCCAGCAGCCAAGTGGGGGACCCCGGTGGGGCCTACGAGCAGTACTTC
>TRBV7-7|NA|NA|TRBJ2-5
CASSLLGGRKETQYF
TGTGCTAGCAGCCTCCTGGGGGGGCGTAAAGAGACCCAGTACTTC
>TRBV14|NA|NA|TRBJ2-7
CASSQARWREQYF
TGTGCCAGCAGCCAAGCACGGTGGAGGGAGCAGTACTTC
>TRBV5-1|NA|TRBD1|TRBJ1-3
CASSLAGQGPGNTIYF
TGCGCCAGCAGCTTGGCGGGACAGGGGCCCGGAAACACCATATATTTT
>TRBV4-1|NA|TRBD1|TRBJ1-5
CASSRAGTVDSNQPQHF
TGCGCCAGCAGCCGTGCCGGGACAGTAGATAGCAATCAGCCCCAGCATTTT
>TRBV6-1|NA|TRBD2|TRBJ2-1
CASSERAGDPYNEQFF
TGTGCCAGCAGTGAACGTGCGGGAGACCCTTACAATGAGCAGTTCTTC
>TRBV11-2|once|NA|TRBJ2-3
CASSPRQGTDTQYF
TGTGCCAGCAGCCCCCGACAGGGCACAGATACGCAGTATTTT
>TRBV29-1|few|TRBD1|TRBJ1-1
CSVEDRVRAFF
TGCAGCGTTGAGGACAGGGTGCGAGCTTTCTTT
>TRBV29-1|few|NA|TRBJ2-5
CSVVKGWETQYF
TGCAGCGTTGTGAAGGGGTGGGAGACCCAGTACTTC
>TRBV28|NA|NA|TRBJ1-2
CASRDPGFYGYTF
TGTGCCAGCAGGGACCCGGGATTCTATGGCTACACCTTC